The sequence of this T cell receptor (beta chain) was determined in a study of blood T cell repertoires in COVID-19. This table comes from immunoSEQ multiplex PCR, and its TCRdb copy is limited to in-frame clones, with some not included. The data contain tens of thousands of clones, around 79% of them singletons. This clone was detected once. Germline values: CDR1 KGHSH, CDR2 LQKENI. Trimming stripped 1 base from V and 1 base from J, with 14 bases between. This CDR3 comprises 16 residues. This chain uses TRBV18 with TRBJ2-7; unclear D gene. This TCR was sampled from a man between 45 and 60 years old with acute or convalescent COVID-19. Sequencing was done on a sample of peripheral blood. The CDR3 spells CASSPLNPEISYEQYF. For the CDR3, the DNA is TGTGCCAGCTCACCACTAAATCCGGAGATTTCCTACGAGCAGTACTTC. Supplemented by reference TRBV18 and TRBJ2-7, the full variable domain reads NAGVMQNPRHLVRRRGQEARLRCSPMKGHSHVYWYRQLPEEGLKFMVYLQKENIIDESGMPKERFSAEFPKEGPSILRIQQVVRGDSAAYFCASSPLNPEISYEQYFGPGTRLTVT.